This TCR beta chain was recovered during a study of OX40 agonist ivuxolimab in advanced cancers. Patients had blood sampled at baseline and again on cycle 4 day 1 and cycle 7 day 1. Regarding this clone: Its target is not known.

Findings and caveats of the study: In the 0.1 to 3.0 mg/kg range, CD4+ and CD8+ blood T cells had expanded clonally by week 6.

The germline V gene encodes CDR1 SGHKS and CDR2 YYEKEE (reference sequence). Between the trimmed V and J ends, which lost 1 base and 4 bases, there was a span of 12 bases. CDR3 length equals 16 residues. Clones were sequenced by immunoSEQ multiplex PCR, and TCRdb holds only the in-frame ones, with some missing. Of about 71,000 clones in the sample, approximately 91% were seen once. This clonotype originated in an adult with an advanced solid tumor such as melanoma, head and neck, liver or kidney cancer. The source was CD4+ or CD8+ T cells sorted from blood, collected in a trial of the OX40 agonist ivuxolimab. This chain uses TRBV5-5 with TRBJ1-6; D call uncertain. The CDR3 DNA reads TGTGCCAGCAGCTTGTTCTTAGAAGTATATAATTCACCCCTCCACTTT. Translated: CASSLFLEVYNSPLHF.